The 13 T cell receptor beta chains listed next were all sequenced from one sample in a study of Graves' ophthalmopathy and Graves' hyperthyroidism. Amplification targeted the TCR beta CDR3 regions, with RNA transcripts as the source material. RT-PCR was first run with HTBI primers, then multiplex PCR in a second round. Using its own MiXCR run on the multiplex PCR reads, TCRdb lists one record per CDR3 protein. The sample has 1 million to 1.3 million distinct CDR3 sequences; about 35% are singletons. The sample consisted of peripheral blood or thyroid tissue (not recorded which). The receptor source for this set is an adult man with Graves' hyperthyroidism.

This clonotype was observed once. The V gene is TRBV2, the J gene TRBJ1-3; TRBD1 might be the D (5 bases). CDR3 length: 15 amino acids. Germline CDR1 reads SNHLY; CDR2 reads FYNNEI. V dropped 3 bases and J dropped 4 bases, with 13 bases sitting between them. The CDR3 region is CASSDGTARGNTIYF. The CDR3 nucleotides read TGTGCCAGCAGTGACGGGACGGCTCGAGGAAACACCATATATTTT.

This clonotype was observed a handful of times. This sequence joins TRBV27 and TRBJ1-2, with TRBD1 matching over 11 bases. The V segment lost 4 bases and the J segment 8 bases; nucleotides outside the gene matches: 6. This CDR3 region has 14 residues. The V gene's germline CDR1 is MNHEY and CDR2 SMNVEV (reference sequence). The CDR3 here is CASSYRDRGNGYTF. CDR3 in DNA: TGTGCCAGCAGTTACCGGGACAGGGGGAACGGCTACACCTTC.

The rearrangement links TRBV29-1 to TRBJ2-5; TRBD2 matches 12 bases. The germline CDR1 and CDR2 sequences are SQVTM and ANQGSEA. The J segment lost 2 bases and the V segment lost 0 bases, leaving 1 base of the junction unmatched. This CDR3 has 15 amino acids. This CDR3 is CSVEDLAGGQETQYF. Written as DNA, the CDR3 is TGCAGCGTTGAAGACCTAGCGGGGGGGCAAGAGACCCAGTACTTC.

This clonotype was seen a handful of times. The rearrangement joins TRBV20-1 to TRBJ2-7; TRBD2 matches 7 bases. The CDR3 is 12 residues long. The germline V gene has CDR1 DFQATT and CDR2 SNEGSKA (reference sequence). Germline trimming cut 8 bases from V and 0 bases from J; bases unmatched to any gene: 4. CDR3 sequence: CSFSGASYEQYF. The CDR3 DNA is TGCAGTTTCAGCGGGGCCTCCTACGAGCAGTACTTC.

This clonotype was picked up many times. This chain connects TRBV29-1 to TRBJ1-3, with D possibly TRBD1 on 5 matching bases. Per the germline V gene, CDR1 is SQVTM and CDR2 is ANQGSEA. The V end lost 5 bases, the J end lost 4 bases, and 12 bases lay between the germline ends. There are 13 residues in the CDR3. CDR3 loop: CSVWSGPGNTIYF. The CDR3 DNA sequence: TGCAGCGTTTGGTCGGGGCCAGGAAACACCATATATTTT. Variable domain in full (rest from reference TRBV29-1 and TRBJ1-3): SAVISQKPSRDICQRGTSLTIQCQVDSQVTMMFWYRQQPGQSLTLIATANQGSEATYESGFVIDKFPISRPNLTFSTLTVSNMSPEDSSIYLCSVWSGPGNTIYFGEGSWLTVV.

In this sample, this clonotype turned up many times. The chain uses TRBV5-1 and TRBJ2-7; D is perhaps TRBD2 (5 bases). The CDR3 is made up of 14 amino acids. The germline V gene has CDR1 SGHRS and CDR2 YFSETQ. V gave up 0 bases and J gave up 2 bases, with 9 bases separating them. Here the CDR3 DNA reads TGCGCCAGCAGCTTGGGGTCGGGAACCTACGAGCAGTACTTC. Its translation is CASSLGSGTYEQYF.

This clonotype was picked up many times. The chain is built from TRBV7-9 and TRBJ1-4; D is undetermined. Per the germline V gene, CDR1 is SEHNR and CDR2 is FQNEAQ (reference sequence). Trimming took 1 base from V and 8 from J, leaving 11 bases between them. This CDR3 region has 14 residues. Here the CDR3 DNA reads TGTGCCAGCAGCTTAGTTGGATTGAACGAAAAACTGTTTTTT. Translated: CASSLVGLNEKLFF.

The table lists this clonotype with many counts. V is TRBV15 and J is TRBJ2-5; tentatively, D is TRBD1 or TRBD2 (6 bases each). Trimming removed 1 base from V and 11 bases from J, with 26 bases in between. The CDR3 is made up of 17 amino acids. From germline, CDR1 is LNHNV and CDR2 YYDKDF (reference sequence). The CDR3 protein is CATSRAGAEHPREGQYF. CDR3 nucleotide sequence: TGTGCCACCAGCAGAGCGGGGGCAGAGCACCCAAGAGAGGGGCAGTACTTC.

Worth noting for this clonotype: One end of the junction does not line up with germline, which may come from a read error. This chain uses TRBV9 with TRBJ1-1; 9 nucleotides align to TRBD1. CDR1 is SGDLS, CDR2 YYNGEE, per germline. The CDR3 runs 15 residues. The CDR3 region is CASGGGDRANTEAFF. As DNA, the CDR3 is TGTGCCAGCGGCGGCGGGGACAGGGCGAACACTGAAGCCTTCTTT.

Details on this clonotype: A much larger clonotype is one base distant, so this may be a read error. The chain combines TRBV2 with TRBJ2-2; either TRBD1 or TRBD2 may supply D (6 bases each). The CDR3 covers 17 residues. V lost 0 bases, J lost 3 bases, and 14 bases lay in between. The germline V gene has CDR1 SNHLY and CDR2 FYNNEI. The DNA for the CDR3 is TGTGCCAGCAGTGAAGCCCGGGGGCGAAAGGACACCGGGGAGCTGTTTTTT. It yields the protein CASSEARGRKDTGELFF.

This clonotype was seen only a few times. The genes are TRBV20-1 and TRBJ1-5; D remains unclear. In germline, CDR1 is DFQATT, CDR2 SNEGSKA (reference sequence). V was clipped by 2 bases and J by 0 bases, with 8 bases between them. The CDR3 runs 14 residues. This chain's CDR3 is CSARMSNSNQPQHF. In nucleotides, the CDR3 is TGCAGTGCTAGAATGAGTAATAGCAATCAGCCCCAGCATTTT.

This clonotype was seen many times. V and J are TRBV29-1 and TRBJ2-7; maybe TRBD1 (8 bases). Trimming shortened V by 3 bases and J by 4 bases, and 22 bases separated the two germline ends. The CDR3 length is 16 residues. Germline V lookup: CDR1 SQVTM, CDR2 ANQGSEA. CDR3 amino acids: CSVETPGGLGGYEQYF. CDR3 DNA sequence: TGCAGCGTTGAGACCCCAGGGGGCTTGGGAGGGTACGAGCAGTACTTC.

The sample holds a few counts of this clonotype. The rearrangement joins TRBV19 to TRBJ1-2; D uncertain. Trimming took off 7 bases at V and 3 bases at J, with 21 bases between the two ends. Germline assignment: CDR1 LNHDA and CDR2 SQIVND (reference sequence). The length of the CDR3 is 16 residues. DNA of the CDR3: TGTGCCAGTAACCCAATCCCCGGGGTTGAAGACTATGGCTACACCTTC. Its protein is CASNPIPGVEDYGYTF.